The clone carrying this T cell receptor beta chain was counted at least ten times. Its antigen remains unknown. This sample is part of a study of T-cell reconstitution after alpha-beta-depleted transplantation in children. Study-wide results and limits: Newly generated T cells supplied most T-cell counts and diversity one year post-transplant. Reportedly, alpha-beta T cells present about two months post-transplant originated from several hundred expanded clones of graft origin. Day-60 TCRbeta diversity that was high in some patients was derived from surviving recipient T cells and thymic progenitors.

The TCRbeta library incorporated unique molecular identifiers. In TCRdb, the PCR reads were re-called with MiXCR into one record per CDR3 protein. The sample consists of a few hundred thousand distinct CDR3 sequences, over 9.5% of them appearing once. The sequences come from PBMCs, collected before TCRalphabeta/CD19-depleted stem cell transplant. The source is a boy younger than two with acute myeloid leukemia, due to receive a stem cell transplant.

CDR3 residues: CASSLSENQPQHF. As DNA, the CDR3 is TGTGCCAGCAGTCTGTCGGAGAATCAGCCCCAGCATTTT. The rearrangement joins TRBV12-3 or TRBV12-4 to TRBJ1-5; D unresolved. The CDR3 loop spans 13 amino acids. V gave up 5 bases and J gave up 4 bases, with 9 bases separating them.